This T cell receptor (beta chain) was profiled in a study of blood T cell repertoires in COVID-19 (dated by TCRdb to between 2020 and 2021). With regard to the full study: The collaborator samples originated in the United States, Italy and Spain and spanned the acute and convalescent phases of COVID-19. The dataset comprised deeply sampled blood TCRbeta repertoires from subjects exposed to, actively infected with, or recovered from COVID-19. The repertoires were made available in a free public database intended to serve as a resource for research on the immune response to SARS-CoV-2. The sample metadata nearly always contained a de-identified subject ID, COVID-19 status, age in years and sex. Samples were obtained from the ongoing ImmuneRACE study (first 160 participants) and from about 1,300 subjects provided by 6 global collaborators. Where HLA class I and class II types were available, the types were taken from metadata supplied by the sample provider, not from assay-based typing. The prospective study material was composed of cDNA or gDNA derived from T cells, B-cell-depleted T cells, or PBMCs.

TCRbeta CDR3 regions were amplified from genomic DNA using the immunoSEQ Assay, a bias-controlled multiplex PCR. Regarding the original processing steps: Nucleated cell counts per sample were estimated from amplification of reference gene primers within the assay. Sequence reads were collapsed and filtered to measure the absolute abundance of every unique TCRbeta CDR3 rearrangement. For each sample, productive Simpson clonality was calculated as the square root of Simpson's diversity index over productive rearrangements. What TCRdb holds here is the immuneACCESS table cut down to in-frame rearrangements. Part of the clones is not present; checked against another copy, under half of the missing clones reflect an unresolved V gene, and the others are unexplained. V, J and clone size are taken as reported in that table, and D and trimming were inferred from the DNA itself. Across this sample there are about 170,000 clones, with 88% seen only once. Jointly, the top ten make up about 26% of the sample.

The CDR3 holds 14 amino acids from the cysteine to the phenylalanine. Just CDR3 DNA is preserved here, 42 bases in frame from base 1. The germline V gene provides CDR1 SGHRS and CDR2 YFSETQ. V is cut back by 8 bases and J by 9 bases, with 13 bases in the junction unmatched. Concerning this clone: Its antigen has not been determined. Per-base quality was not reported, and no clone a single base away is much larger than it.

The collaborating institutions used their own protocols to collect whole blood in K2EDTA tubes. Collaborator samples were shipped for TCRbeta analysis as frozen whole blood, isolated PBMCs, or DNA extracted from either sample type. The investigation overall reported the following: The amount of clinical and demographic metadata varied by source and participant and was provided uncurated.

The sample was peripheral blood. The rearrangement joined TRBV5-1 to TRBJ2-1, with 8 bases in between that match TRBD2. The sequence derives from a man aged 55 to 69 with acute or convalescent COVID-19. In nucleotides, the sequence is TGCGCCAGTGAGACTAGCGCTGGATGGGGTGAGCAGTTCTTC. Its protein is CASETSAGWGEQFF.